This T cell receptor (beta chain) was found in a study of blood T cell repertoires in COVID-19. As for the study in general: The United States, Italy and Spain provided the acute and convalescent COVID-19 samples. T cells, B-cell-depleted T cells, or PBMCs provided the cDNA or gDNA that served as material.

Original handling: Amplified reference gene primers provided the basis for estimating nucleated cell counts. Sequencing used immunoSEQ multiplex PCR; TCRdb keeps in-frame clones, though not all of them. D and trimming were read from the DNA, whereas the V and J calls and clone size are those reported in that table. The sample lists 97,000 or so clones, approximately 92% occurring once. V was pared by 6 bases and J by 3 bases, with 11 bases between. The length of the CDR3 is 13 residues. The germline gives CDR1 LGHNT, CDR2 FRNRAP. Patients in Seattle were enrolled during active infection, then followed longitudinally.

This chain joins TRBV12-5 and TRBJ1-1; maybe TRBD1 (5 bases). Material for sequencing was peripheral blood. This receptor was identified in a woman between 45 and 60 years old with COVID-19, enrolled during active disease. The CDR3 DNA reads TGTGCTAGTGGCCTCCCGGGGGACACTGAAGCTTTCTTT. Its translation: CASGLPGDTEAFF.